This section outlines one T cell receptor beta chain sequence together with its context. Its antigen remains unknown. This entry belongs to a study of CD4+ T cells in melanoma. The study's findings and limits: CD8+ T cell, macrophage and B cell function reportedly correlated with neoantigen-specific CD4+ T cells.

This table comes from immunoSEQ multiplex PCR, and its TCRdb copy is limited to in-frame clones, with some not included. The table records approximately 47,000 clones, 89% of them present only once. The V gene's germline CDR1 is LGHNA and CDR2 YNFKEQ. The junction had 7 bases not matched to a gene; V was cut back by 4 bases and J by 6 bases. The length of the CDR3 is 14 residues. The V call is TRBV4-2, the J call TRBJ1-1; 8 bases fit TRBD1. The source material was peripheral blood. This receptor was taken from a human donor with melanoma. CDR3 sequence: CASSLDRAGAEAFF. The CDR3 DNA follows: TGTGCCAGCAGCCTGGACAGGGCTGGGGCTGAAGCTTTCTTT.